The present entry profiles one TCR beta chain with its context. TCRdb reprocessed the 5' RACE reads and reports one entry per CDR3 protein, with no DNA. This sample's clone table lists over 350,000 distinct CDR3 sequences. The data were taken from a study of monozygotic twins with inflammatory bowel disease. The CDR3 runs 12 residues. The V gene is TRBV12-3 or TRBV12-4, the J gene TRBJ2-7. The sample was blood. This sequence originates from a human donor with ulcerative colitis or Crohn's disease, or a healthy co-twin of an affected twin (not recorded which). This chain's CDR3 is CASSRGSYEQYF.